These 16 T cell receptor beta chains were sequenced from one sample in a study of regulatory T cells in long-lasting Graves disease. HTBI primers from iRepertoire and Arm-PCR of CDR3 regions yielded the TCR beta libraries. A single record per CDR3 protein comes from TCRdb applying MiXCR to the multiplex PCR reads. The repertoire consists of some 420,000 distinct CDR3 sequences, with roughly 23% occurring once and the leading ten covering 10% to 15%. Time point noted: persistent/refractory GD, antithyroid drugs over 5 years with positive TRAb. The TCR library used RNA extracted from PBMCs. Sequenced here: peripheral blood mononuclear cells (PBMCs), sampled when the disease was refractory, from a patient treated with antithyroid drugs. Receptor source: a female donor with Graves disease.

This clonotype was recorded a few times. V is TRBV20-1 and J is TRBJ2-7; 8 positions match TRBD2. The germline V gene has CDR1 DFQATT and CDR2 SNEGSKA (reference sequence). After removal of 2 bases from V and 1 base from J, the junction contained 4 bases not matched to a gene. There are 14 residues in the CDR3. This chain's CDR3 is CSARSSGRSYEQYF. CDR3 coding DNA: TGCAGTGCTAGATCGAGCGGGAGATCCTACGAGCAGTACTTC.

This clonotype was counted at least ten times. The chain uses TRBV28 and TRBJ2-1, with 12 nucleotides matching TRBD1. V lost 8 bases, J lost 10 bases, and 6 bases stayed unmatched. The CDR3 sequence is 13 residues long. Germline CDR1 MDHEN, CDR2 SYDVKM. The CDR3 DNA sequence: TGTGCCAGCCGGGACAGGGGGCTGAGGGAGCAGTTCTTC. Translated: CASRDRGLREQFF.

This clonotype was counted many times. The chain uses TRBV7-9 and TRBJ2-5; no definite D call. The CDR3 covers 14 residues. The V and J ends lost 6 bases and 5 bases respectively, with 16 bases between them. Germline CDR1 reads SEHNR; CDR2 reads FQNEAQ (reference sequence). This CDR3 is CASSSRVPRETQYF. The CDR3 DNA sequence: TGTGCCAGCAGTTCAAGGGTCCCCCGCGAGACCCAGTACTTC. The whole variable domain, remainder taken from reference TRBV7-9 and TRBJ2-5, is DTGVSQNPRHKITKRGQNVTFRCDPISEHNRLYWYRQTLGQGPEFLTYFQNEAQLEKSRLLSDRFSAERPKGSFSTLEIQRTEQGDSAMYLCASSSRVPRETQYFGPGTRLLVL.

The chain carries TRBV7-2 and TRBJ2-1; 10 bases fit TRBD2. Germline-derived CDR1 and CDR2 are SGHTA and FQGNSA. CDR3 length equals 18 residues. J gave up 5 bases and V 5 bases, and 15 bases lay outside the gene matches. This CDR3 is CASSRQPGLAGDNNEQFF. The CDR3, as DNA: TGTGCCAGCAGCCGACAACCCGGGCTAGCGGGAGACAACAATGAGCAGTTCTTC.

The sample holds a few counts of this clonotype. This chain uses TRBV6-1 with TRBJ1-1, with D possibly matching TRBD1 (6 bases). The CDR3 runs to 14 residues. Germline-derived CDR1 and CDR2 are MNHNS and SASEGT. The V end lost 6 bases, the J end lost 0 bases, and 11 bases lay between the germline ends. The CDR3 protein is CASRSGQVNTEAFF. As DNA, the CDR3 is TGTGCCAGCAGGTCGGGACAAGTGAACACTGAAGCTTTCTTT.

This clonotype was detected ten times or more. The chain employs TRBV20-1 and TRBJ2-7; TRBD2 matches at 7 bases. Germline V lookup: CDR1 DFQATT, CDR2 SNEGSKA (reference sequence). This CDR3 spans 13 amino acids. The ends lost 4 bases at V and 2 bases at J; junction bases unmatched: 5. CDR3 sequence: CSAKVAGAYEQYF. DNA for the CDR3: TGCAGTGCTAAGGTGGCGGGAGCCTACGAGCAGTACTTC.

This clonotype was picked up many times. The chain is built from TRBV29-1 and TRBJ1-2, with a possible D match to TRBD1 (6 bases). CDR3 size: 15 residues. The V and J ends lost 1 base and 8 bases respectively, with 20 bases between them. The germline CDR1 and CDR2 sequences are SQVTM and ANQGSEA. The CDR3 DNA follows: TGCAGCGTTGAAGTTGCGACAGGCCGCCTCGGGGGCTACACCTTC. Amino acid sequence: CSVEVATGRLGGYTF.

This clonotype was observed a handful of times. The chain carries TRBV9 and TRBJ1-4; D is uncertain. V was trimmed by 3 bases and J by 7 bases, leaving 13 bases between them. This CDR3 comprises 14 residues. The germline V gene encodes CDR1 SGDLS and CDR2 YYNGEE. CDR3 sequence reads: CASSATTRGEKLFF. The CDR3 DNA sequence: TGTGCCAGCAGCGCGACCACGCGCGGTGAAAAACTGTTTTTT.

The chain links TRBV6-1 to TRBJ1-1; D is unclear. The germline gives CDR1 MNHNS, CDR2 SASEGT. The CDR3 totals 14 residues. With 3 bases removed from V and 5 bases from J, the gap between germline ends came to 13 bases. DNA for the CDR3: TGTGCCAGCAGTGATGGCCCTCTGGGAACTGAAGCTTTCTTT. It yields the protein CASSDGPLGTEAFF.

CDR3 amino acids: CSAGPGTGPPETQYF. Written as DNA, the CDR3 is TGCAGTGCTGGTCCCGGGACAGGGCCGCCAGAGACCCAGTACTTC. The gene calls are TRBV20-1 and TRBJ2-5; 9 bases align to TRBD1. V lost 5 bases and J lost 4; bases outside the gene matches: 11. CDR3 length: 15 residues. Per the germline V gene, CDR1 is DFQATT and CDR2 is SNEGSKA (reference sequence).

V is TRBV7-2 and J is TRBJ2-7, with 12 nucleotides matching TRBD2. Germline V lookup: CDR1 SGHTA, CDR2 FQGNSA. The trim removed 6 bases at V and 5 bases at J, leaving 8 bases unmatched. The CDR3 runs to 15 residues. The CDR3 DNA reads TGTGCCAGCAGAGGAACTAGCGGGAGGCCCGACGAGCAGTACTTC. As protein: CASRGTSGRPDEQYF.

This clonotype was picked up many times. The rearrangement joins TRBV11-2 to TRBJ1-4, with D tentatively TRBD1 (5 bases). Trimming pared 1 base from V and 6 bases from J, leaving 12 bases between. The CDR3 length is 15 residues. Per the germline V gene, CDR1 is SGHAT and CDR2 is FQNNGV. The CDR3 nucleotides read TGTGCCAGCAGCTTAGGGGGGAGAGGGGATGAAAAACTGTTTTTT. Amino acids: CASSLGGRGDEKLFF.

In its sample, this clonotype was seen many times. This chain links TRBV29-1 with TRBJ1-1; no firm D call. Trimming cost V 6 bases and J 2 bases, with 13 bases left between them. Germline lookup yields CDR1 SQVTM and CDR2 ANQGSEA. CDR3 size: 13 residues. The CDR3 DNA reads TGCAGCGTGGGAGCACCCGGCAACACTGAAGCTTTCTTT. Translating it yields CSVGAPGNTEAFF.

At least ten counts were recorded for this clonotype. The V call is TRBV7-2, the J call TRBJ2-7; possibly TRBD1 for D (6 bases). CDR1 SGHTA and CDR2 FQGNSA come from the germline V gene. The CDR3 is made up of 14 amino acids. Trimming pared 7 bases from V and 0 bases from J, leaving 13 bases between. The CDR3 DNA sequence: TGTGCCAGCATGTCCCGGGACAACTCCTACGAGCAGTACTTC. Its protein product is CASMSRDNSYEQYF.

This clonotype was seen many times. The chain recombines TRBV6-2 or TRBV6-3 with TRBJ1-1, with D uncertain. V lost 0 bases to trimming and J lost 3 bases, with 8 bases between them. Germline V gene data show CDR1 as MNHEY and CDR2 as SVGEGT. This CDR3 region has 14 residues. The CDR3 nucleotides read TGTGCCAGCAGTTACTCGAGTGGGGACACTGAAGCTTTCTTT. This translates into CASSYSSGDTEAFF.

This clonotype was seen repeatedly, ten times or more. V usage is TRBV6-2 or TRBV6-3 and J usage is TRBJ1-1, with TRBD1 as a possible D gene (6 bases). The CDR3 is made up of 16 amino acids. Germline values: CDR1 MNHEY, CDR2 SVGEGT. With 6 bases removed from V and 1 base from J, the gap between germline ends came to 18 bases. The CDR3 nucleotides are TGTGCCAGCAGCCGCCAACATAGAGGGGGGAACACTGAAGCTTTCTTT. This gives the protein CASSRQHRGGNTEAFF.